The present TCR beta chain was sequenced within a study of regulatory T cells in long-lasting Graves disease. Through Arm-PCR of CDR3 regions and iRepertoire HTBI primers, TCR beta libraries were built. TCRdb re-derived calls from the multiplex PCR reads in MiXCR, one entry per CDR3 protein. The table records 440,000 or so distinct CDR3 sequences, just under 15% of them present only once. The study, taken as a whole, reports: Thyroid tissue was not sampled; only peripheral blood was. Newly diagnosed disease favored TRBV20-1 and TRBJ2-1 over persistent disease.

This CDR3 has 19 residues. In germline, CDR1 is SGDLS, CDR2 YYNGEE. Losses at the gene ends were 1 base for V and 0 bases for J; bases not matched to a gene: 11. Time point meaning: newly diagnosed GD, antithyroid drugs for less than 3 months. RNA isolated from PBMCs was used to make the TCR library. This clonotype was detected many times. Antigen specificity is unknown. These data also formed part of another study, on T cells in Graves' hyperthyroidism and ophthalmopathy. That study adds: The model predicted ophthalmopathy a median around six months before onset.

Sample: peripheral blood mononuclear cells (PBMCs), taken at new diagnosis, from a patient treated with antithyroid drugs. This TCR derives from a woman under 40 with Graves disease. The chain is built from TRBV9 and TRBJ2-5, with 11 nucleotides matching TRBD1. CDR3 loop: CASSVTGTGGTRNQETQYF. DNA for the CDR3: TGTGCCAGCAGCGTAACCGGGACAGGGGGGACTAGAAACCAAGAGACCCAGTACTTC.